Each of the 18 T cell receptor beta chains below was sequenced from the same sample in a study of post-analysis software for immune sequencing data. The study, taken as a whole, reports: Patients carried roughly 5 TRBV segments more frequently than controls did, and TRBV5-6, TRBV5-1 and TRBV20-1 were among them.

Built from TCR beta cDNA, the libraries had unique molecular identifiers in them. TCRdb redid the calling of the PCR reads with MiXCR, one entry per CDR3 protein. The sample lists under 900,000 distinct CDR3 sequences, roughly half seen once, with around 4.5% in the top ten. Their antigen targets remain unknown. Sequenced material: blood. Source of these receptors: a girl under 18 with multiple sclerosis.

The chain recombines TRBV18 with TRBJ1-2; D not certain. The CDR3 contains 13 residues. Trimming pared 1 base from V and 7 bases from J, leaving 10 bases between. From germline, CDR1 is KGHSH and CDR2 LQKENI. The CDR3 DNA follows: TGTGCCAGCTCACCACTAGGCGAAGGTGGCTACACCTTC. Amino acids: CASSPLGEGGYTF.

This chain's CDR3 is CAWSFRNEQYF. DNA of the CDR3: TGTGCCTGGAGTTTCAGGAACGAGCAGTACTTC. The chain is built from TRBV30 and TRBJ2-4; D is undetermined. The DNA end is more similar to TRBJ2-7, so the J call may be wrong. CDR3 length equals 11 residues. Germline CDR1 reads GTSNPN; CDR2 reads SVGIG (reference sequence).

The genes are TRBV12-3 or TRBV12-4 and TRBJ2-5; D unresolved. The V gene lost 7 bases and the J gene lost 1 base, with 7 bases spanning the gap. The CDR3 sequence is 12 residues long. The DNA of the CDR3 is TGTGCCAGCACCGAGAGCCAAGAGACCCAGTACTTC. Translation: CASTESQETQYF.

This clonotype was detected a few times. J is TRBJ2-7 and V is TRBV7-2, with 9 bases fitting TRBD2. This CDR3 region has 17 residues. V gave up 0 bases and J gave up 0 bases; unmatched junction bases: 6. The V gene's germline CDR1 is SGHTA and CDR2 FQGNSA. CDR3 DNA sequence: TGTGCCAGCAGCTTAGCGTGGCGGGAGGGCCCCTCCTACGAGCAGTACTTC. This sequence encodes CASSLAWREGPSYEQYF.

The chain combines TRBV27 with TRBJ1-1; the D gene is possibly TRBD1 (5 bases). Germline lookup yields CDR1 MNHEY and CDR2 SMNVEV (reference sequence). Trimming left V 6 bases short and J 0 bases short, with 14 bases between. The CDR3 runs 15 residues. Here the CDR3 DNA reads TGTGCCAGCAGCCAGAGGTGGGGCCTGAACACTGAAGCTTTCTTT. This encodes CASSQRWGLNTEAFF.

As to this clonotype: This may stem from a read error, because a much larger clone lies one nucleotide away. This chain joins TRBV20-1 and TRBJ2-7, with 8 bases matching TRBD2. CDR3 length equals 15 residues. The V gene end was trimmed by 3 bases and the J gene end by 5 bases; junction bases not matched to a gene: 12. Germline V lookup: CDR1 DFQATT, CDR2 SNEGSKA (reference sequence). The CDR3 nucleotides are TGCAGTGCTAGCCTCCGACTAGCGTCTTCCCACGAGCAGTACTTC. Its protein product is CSASLRLASSHEQYF.

The rearrangement joins TRBV9 to TRBJ2-4; TRBD1 aligns across 7 bases. Gene TRBJ2-5 matches the end of the DNA better, so the J call may be wrong. CDR1 and CDR2 from the germline V gene are SGDLS and YYNGEE. The CDR3 runs to 15 residues. This chain's CDR3 is CASSPGVGGAETQYF. The CDR3 DNA reads as TGTGCCAGCAGCCCAGGGGTAGGGGGCGCGGAGACCCAGTACTTC.

This clonotype was seen more than once but under ten times. J is TRBJ2-6 and V is TRBV12-3 or TRBV12-4; D is perhaps TRBD1 (6 bases). V was pared by 7 bases and J by 0 bases, with 13 bases between. The CDR3 loop spans 16 amino acids. CDR3 sequence reads: CASTRQATSGANVLTF. The CDR3 coding sequence is TGTGCCAGCACGCGACAGGCTACCTCTGGGGCCAACGTCCTGACTTTC.

The chain couples TRBV6-5 to TRBJ2-1, with D possibly TRBD2 on 5 matching bases. Trimming pared 2 bases from V and 4 bases from J, leaving 12 bases between. The germline V gene has CDR1 MNHEY and CDR2 SVGAGI. The CDR3 is 15 amino acids. CDR3: CASSYGLADYNEQFF. The CDR3 DNA follows: TGTGCCAGCAGTTACGGTCTAGCTGATTACAATGAGCAGTTCTTC.

This clonotype was observed a handful of times. V usage is TRBV6-5 and J usage is TRBJ2-4, with 7 bases identical to TRBD1. The last part of the DNA fits TRBJ2-7 better; the J call may be wrong. Germline V gives CDR1 MNHEY, CDR2 SVGAGI. This CDR3 has 15 residues. CDR3: CASSYSPRGLHEQYF. The CDR3 DNA sequence: TGTGCCAGCAGTTACTCGCCCAGGGGGTTGCACGAGCAGTACTTC.

This chain joins TRBV20-1 and TRBJ1-5, with unresolved D. CDR3 size: 13 residues. The V gene's germline CDR1 is DFQATT and CDR2 SNEGSKA (reference sequence). Trimming pared 2 bases from V and 3 bases from J, leaving 8 bases between. The CDR3 bases are TGCAGTGCTAGAAACAGCCTCAATCAGCCCCAGCATTTT. Its protein is CSARNSLNQPQHF.

The chain combines TRBV7-3 with TRBJ2-1; 7 bases align to TRBD1. The CDR3 length is 16 residues. V gave up 3 bases and J gave up 7 bases; unmatched junction bases: 12. Germline CDR1 and CDR2: SGHTA and FQGTGA. The CDR3 nucleotides are TGTGCCAGCAGCTTGGGGGCACAGGGGAGTTGGAATGAGCAGTTCTTC. This translates into CASSLGAQGSWNEQFF.

The sample holds a few counts of this clonotype. V gene TRBV20-1 combines with J gene TRBJ2-7; TRBD2 agrees at 7 bases. This CDR3 region has 16 residues. V shed 3 bases, J shed 4 bases, and the junction held 15 bases outside the gene matches. Germline values: CDR1 DFQATT, CDR2 SNEGSKA (reference sequence). CDR3 residues: CSASALSGVDAYEQYF. Here the CDR3 DNA reads TGCAGTGCTAGTGCTCTAAGCGGGGTCGATGCGTACGAGCAGTACTTC.

V and J are TRBV28 and TRBJ2-1; 8 bases agree with TRBD2. CDR3 length: 16 residues. Looked up from germline, CDR1 is MDHEN and CDR2 is SYDVKM. The ends lost 10 bases at V and 1 base at J; junction bases unmatched: 12. The CDR3 protein is CATLGREVWSYNEQFF. CDR3 nucleotide sequence: TGTGCCACCCTCGGGAGGGAGGTTTGGTCCTACAATGAGCAGTTCTTC.

V gene TRBV6-5 combines with J gene TRBJ1-4, with D uncertain. Trimming shortened V by 4 bases and J by 0 bases, and 6 bases separated the two germline ends. Germline V gene sequence: CDR1 MNHEY, CDR2 SVGAGI. The CDR3 loop spans 14 amino acids. CDR3 loop: CASSSRPTNEKLFF. The DNA for the CDR3 is TGTGCCAGCAGTTCACGGCCAACTAATGAAAAACTGTTTTTT.

The chain combines TRBV4-1 with TRBJ2-4; D is possibly TRBD2 (5 bases). The V gene lost 2 bases and the J gene lost 7 bases, with 30 bases spanning the gap. The CDR3 sequence is 20 residues long. Germline loops: CDR1 MGHRA, CDR2 YSYEKL. The CDR3, as DNA: TGCGCCAGCAGCCAACAGGCCCTCACAGATCTACCTAGCCAATGGAACATTCAGTACTTC. Protein sequence: CASSQQALTDLPSQWNIQYF.

About this clonotype: Its ends do not fully match the called genes, so a read error is possible. V usage is TRBV5-8 and J usage is TRBJ1-4; no firm D call. The length of the CDR3 is 16 residues. From germline, CDR1 is SGHTS and CDR2 YDEGEE. CDR3 sequence (DNA): TGTGCCAGCAGCTTGGCAACCGTAGCAACTCATGAAAAACTGTTTTTT. Translating gives CASSLATVATHEKLFF.

The chain couples TRBV30 to TRBJ2-5; no clear D gene. The assigned J gene may be wrong: the sequence end matches TRBJ2-7 better. The CDR3 has 12 residues. Germline V gives CDR1 GTSNPN, CDR2 SVGIG (reference sequence). DNA of the CDR3: TGTGCCTGGAGTGTTAGCAACTACGAGCAGTACTTC. Amino acids: CAWSVSNYEQYF.